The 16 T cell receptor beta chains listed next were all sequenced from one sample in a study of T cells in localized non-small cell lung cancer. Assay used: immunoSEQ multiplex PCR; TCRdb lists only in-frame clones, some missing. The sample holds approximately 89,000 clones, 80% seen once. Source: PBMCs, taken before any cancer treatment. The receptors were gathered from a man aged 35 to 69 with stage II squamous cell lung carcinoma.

Here the CDR3 reads CASSAGTDTQYF. CDR3 bases: TGTGCCAGCAGCGCCGGGACTGATACGCAGTATTTT. The chain recombines TRBV9 with TRBJ2-3, with D possibly matching TRBD2 (6 bases). The V gene's germline CDR1 is SGDLS and CDR2 YYNGEE. CDR3 length equals 12 residues. With 3 bases removed from V and 6 bases from J, the gap between germline ends came to 8 bases.

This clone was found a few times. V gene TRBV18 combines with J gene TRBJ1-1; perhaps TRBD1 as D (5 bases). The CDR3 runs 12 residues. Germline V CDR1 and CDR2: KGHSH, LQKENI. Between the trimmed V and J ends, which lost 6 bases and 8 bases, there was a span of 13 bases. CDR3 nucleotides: TGTGCCAGCTCCCCGGGACGGTTAGAAGCTTTCTTT. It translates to CASSPGRLEAFF. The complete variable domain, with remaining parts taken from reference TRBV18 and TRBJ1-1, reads NAGVMQNPRHLVRRRGQEARLRCSPMKGHSHVYWYRQLPEEGLKFMVYLQKENIIDESGMPKERFSAEFPKEGPSILRIQQVVRGDSAAYFCASSPGRLEAFFGQGTRLTVV.

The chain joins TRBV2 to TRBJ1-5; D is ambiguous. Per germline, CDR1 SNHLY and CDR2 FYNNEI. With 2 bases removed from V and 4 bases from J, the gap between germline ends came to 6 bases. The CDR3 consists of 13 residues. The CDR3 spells CASSERENQPQHF. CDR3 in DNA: TGTGCCAGCAGTGAAAGGGAGAATCAGCCCCAGCATTTT.

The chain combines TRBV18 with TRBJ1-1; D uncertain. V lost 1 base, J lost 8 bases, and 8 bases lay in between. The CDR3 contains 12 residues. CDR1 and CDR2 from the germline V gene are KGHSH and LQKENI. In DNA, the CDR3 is TGTGCCAGCTCACCACTTGGGAAAGAAGCTTTCTTT. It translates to CASSPLGKEAFF.

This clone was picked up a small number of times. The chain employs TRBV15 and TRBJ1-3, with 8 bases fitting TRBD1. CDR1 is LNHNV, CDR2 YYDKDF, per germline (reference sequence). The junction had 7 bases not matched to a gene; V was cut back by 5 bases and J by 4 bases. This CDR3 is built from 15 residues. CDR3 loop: CATSEDRARGNTIYF. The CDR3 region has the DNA TGTGCCACCAGCGAGGACAGGGCGAGAGGAAACACCATATATTTT. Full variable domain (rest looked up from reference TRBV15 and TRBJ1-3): DAMVIQNPRYQVTQFGKPVTLSCSQTLNHNVMYWYQQKSSQAPKLLFHYYDKDFNNEADTPDNFQSRRPNTSFCFLDIRSPGLGDTAMYLCATSEDRARGNTIYFGEGSWLTVV.

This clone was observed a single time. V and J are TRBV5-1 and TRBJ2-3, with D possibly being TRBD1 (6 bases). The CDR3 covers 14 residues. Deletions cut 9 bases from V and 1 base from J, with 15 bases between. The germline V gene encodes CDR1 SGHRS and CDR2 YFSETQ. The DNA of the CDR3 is TGCGCCACAGCCTCGGACAGTCGCACAGATACGCAGTATTTT. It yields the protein CATASDSRTDTQYF.

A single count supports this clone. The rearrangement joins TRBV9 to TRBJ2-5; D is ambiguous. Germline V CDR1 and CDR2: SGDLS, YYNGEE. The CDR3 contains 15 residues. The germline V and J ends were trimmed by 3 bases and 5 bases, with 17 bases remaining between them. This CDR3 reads CASSGAAGSSETQYF. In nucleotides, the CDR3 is TGTGCCAGCAGCGGGGCCGCCGGGTCCTCGGAGACCCAGTACTTC.

The CDR3 coding sequence is TGTGCCTGGAGCGTCCGACTGAGCAACGAAAAACTGTTTTTT. This codes for CAWSVRLSNEKLFF. This rearrangement joins TRBV30 to TRBJ1-4; D remains ambiguous. Germline V gene lookup returns CDR1 GTSNPN and CDR2 SVGIG (reference sequence). The CDR3 extends over 14 amino acids. V was pared by 3 bases and J by 8 bases, with 16 bases between.

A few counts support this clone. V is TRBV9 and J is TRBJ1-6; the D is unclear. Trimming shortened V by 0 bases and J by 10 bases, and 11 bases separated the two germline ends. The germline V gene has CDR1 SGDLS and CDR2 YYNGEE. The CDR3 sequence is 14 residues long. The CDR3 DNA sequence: TGTGCCAGCAGCGTAGGTGGGGTAAACTCACCCCTCCACTTT. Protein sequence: CASSVGGVNSPLHF.

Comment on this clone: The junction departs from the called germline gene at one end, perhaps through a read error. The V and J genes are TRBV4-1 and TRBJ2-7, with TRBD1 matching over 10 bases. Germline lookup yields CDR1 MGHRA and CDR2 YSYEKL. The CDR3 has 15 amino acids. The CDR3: CANSQETGGPYEQYF. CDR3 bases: TGCGCCAACAGCCAAGAGACAGGGGGCCCCTACGAGCAGTACTTC.

The CDR3, as DNA: TGCGCCAGCAGCCAAGTTTTCGACACTGAAGCTTTCTTT. Translation: CASSQVFDTEAFF. The chain recombines TRBV4-3 with TRBJ1-1; D unresolved. The CDR3 sequence is 13 residues long. CDR1 LGHNA and CDR2 YSLEER come from the germline V gene. The ends were cut back, 1 base at V and 3 bases at J, with 6 bases in the middle.

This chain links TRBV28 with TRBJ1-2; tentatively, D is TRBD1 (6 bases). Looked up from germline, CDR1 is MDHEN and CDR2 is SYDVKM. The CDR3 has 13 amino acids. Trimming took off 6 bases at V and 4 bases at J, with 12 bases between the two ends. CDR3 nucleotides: TGTGCCAGCAGAAGTACAGGGACCTATGGCTACACCTTC. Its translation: CASRSTGTYGYTF.

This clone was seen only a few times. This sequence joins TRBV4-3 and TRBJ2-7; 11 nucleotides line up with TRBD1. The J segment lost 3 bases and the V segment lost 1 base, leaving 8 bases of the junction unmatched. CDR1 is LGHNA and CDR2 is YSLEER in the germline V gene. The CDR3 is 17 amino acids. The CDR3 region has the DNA TGCGCCAGCAGCCAAGTGCGGTCCGGGACAGGGGGCTACGAGCAGTACTTC. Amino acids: CASSQVRSGTGGYEQYF.

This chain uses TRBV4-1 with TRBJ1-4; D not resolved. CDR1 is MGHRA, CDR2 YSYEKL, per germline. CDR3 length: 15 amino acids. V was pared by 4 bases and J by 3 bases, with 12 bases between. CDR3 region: CASSLSRGSNEKLFF. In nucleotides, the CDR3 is TGCGCCAGCAGCCTAAGTCGAGGGTCTAATGAAAAACTGTTTTTT.

The CDR3 region is CASRPGQGGTMQYF. The CDR3 nucleotides read TGCGCCAGTCGTCCGGGACAGGGGGGTACGATGCAGTACTTC. V usage is TRBV5-1 and J usage is TRBJ2-7; 11 bases are a match to TRBD1. Per germline, CDR1 SGHRS and CDR2 YFSETQ. V lost 8 bases, J lost 9 bases, and 13 bases stayed unmatched. The CDR3 length is 14 residues.

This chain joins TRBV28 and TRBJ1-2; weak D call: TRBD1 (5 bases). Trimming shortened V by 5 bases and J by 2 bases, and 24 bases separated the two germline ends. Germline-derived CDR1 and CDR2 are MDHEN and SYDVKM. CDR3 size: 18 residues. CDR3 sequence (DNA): TGTGCCAGCAGTCCCCACCGAGGGGCCGCCACTACCAACTATGGCTACACCTTC. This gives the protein CASSPHRGAATTNYGYTF.